The 8 T cell receptor beta chains below come from one sample, sequenced in a study of T cell responses to AZD1222 COVID-19 vaccine. Method: immunoSEQ multiplex PCR; TCRdb's copy keeps in-frame clones and lacks some. This table has about 100,000 clones, approximately 90% appearing once. The sample here was peripheral blood, taken on day 0 of AZD1222 vaccination. Every receptor here comes from an adult in good health.

The rearrangement joins TRBV28 to TRBJ1-1, with D unresolved. The CDR3 covers 16 residues. Trimming shortened V by 2 bases and J by 4 bases, and 17 bases separated the two germline ends. Germline CDR1 and CDR2: MDHEN and SYDVKM. Here the CDR3 DNA reads TGTGCCAGCAGTTTAGGGTTACGGAGGCGTCCCACTGAAGCTTTCTTT. Amino acids: CASSLGLRRRPTEAFF.

This clone was detected only a few times. The chain is built from TRBV18 and TRBJ1-1; weak D call: TRBD1 (6 bases). The CDR3 loop spans 13 amino acids. From germline, CDR1 is KGHSH and CDR2 LQKENI. V lost 4 bases and J lost 2, with 8 bases in between. In nucleotides, the CDR3 is TGTGCCAGCTCACTGGACAGCAACACTGAAGCTTTCTTT. Its translation: CASSLDSNTEAFF.

The chain carries TRBV7-2 and TRBJ1-3, with unresolved D. CDR3 size: 13 residues. Trimming took off 2 bases at V and 4 bases at J, with 6 bases between the two ends. Looked up from germline, CDR1 is SGHTA and CDR2 is FQGNSA. The CDR3 coding sequence is TGTGCCAGCAGCTTATTCGGCGGAAACACCATATATTTT. Translation gives CASSLFGGNTIYF.

The chain joins TRBV3-1 (or the pseudogene TRBV3-2) to TRBJ2-1; maybe TRBD1 (5 bases). The CDR3 consists of 14 residues. The V gene lost 4 bases and the J gene lost 2 bases, with 9 bases spanning the gap. The germline gives CDR1 LGHDT, CDR2 YNNKEL (reference sequence). The CDR3 region has the DNA TGTGCCAGCAGCCCCCAGGGTGCCTACAATGAGCAGTTCTTC. It is translated as CASSPQGAYNEQFF.

V and J are TRBV2 and TRBJ2-7; D is unresolved. The CDR3 consists of 11 residues. Germline lookup yields CDR1 SNHLY and CDR2 FYNNEI. V lost 6 bases and J 2 bases, leaving 5 bases between the germline ends. CDR3 nucleotide sequence: TGTGCCAGCAGCCTTACCTACGAGCAGTACTTC. Translating it yields CASSLTYEQYF.

The V call is TRBV2, the J call TRBJ2-7; D is possibly TRBD2 (5 bases). There are 14 residues in the CDR3. Germline CDR1 SNHLY, CDR2 FYNNEI. V lost 4 bases and J lost 1, with 11 bases in between. CDR3 loop: CASSAERRSYEQYF. CDR3 DNA: TGTGCCAGCAGTGCTGAGCGGAGATCCTACGAGCAGTACTTC.

The gene calls are TRBV11-3 and TRBJ2-5, with D hard to call. Trimming shortened V by 5 bases and J by 4 bases, and 14 bases separated the two germline ends. The CDR3 totals 14 residues. Germline values: CDR1 SGHNT, CDR2 YENEEA. DNA of the CDR3: TGTGCCAGCAGCCCCCCCGTAGGTCGAGAGACCCAGTACTTC. Its protein product is CASSPPVGRETQYF.

This chain links TRBV7-2 with TRBJ2-7; D may be TRBD1 (6 bases). The V end lost 3 bases, the J end lost 5 bases, and 17 bases lay between the germline ends. This CDR3 spans 15 amino acids. Looked up from germline, CDR1 is SGHTA and CDR2 is FQGNSA. CDR3 in amino acids: CASSFTGLLVNEQYF. Here the CDR3 DNA reads TGTGCCAGCAGCTTCACAGGGCTCCTCGTTAACGAGCAGTACTTC.